The TCR beta chain described here comes from a study of blood T cell repertoires in COVID-19. Deletions cut 1 base from V and 4 bases from J, with 8 bases between. The CDR3 totals 14 residues. Looked up from germline, CDR1 is SGHAT and CDR2 is FQNNGV. Profiled with immunoSEQ multiplex PCR; TCRdb holds only in-frame clones, not every one. The table includes 200,000 to 250,000 clones, around 82% detected once. This clone was seen repeatedly, ten times or more. The genes are TRBV11-2 and TRBJ2-1; a weak D match, TRBD2 (5 bases). Sequenced sample: peripheral blood. This clonotype was obtained from a woman aged 70 to 79 with acute or convalescent COVID-19. Written as DNA, the CDR3 is TGTGCCAGCAGCTTAGGTACGGGGTACAATGAGCAGTTCTTC. Amino acids: CASSLGTGYNEQFF.